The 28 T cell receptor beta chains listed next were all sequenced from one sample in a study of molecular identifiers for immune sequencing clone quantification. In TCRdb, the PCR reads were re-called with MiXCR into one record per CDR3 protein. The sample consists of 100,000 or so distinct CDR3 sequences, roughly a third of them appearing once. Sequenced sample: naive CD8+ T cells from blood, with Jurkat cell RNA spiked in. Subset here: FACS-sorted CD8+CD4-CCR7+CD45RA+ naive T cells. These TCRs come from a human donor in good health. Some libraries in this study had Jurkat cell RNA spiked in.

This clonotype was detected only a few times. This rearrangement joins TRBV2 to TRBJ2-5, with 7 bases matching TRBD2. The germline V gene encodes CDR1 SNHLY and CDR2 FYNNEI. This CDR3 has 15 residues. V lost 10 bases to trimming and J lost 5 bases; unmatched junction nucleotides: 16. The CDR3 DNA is TGTGCCACCACGACCTGGGAGTCCGGGGGGGAGACCCAGTACTTC. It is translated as CATTTWESGGETQYF.

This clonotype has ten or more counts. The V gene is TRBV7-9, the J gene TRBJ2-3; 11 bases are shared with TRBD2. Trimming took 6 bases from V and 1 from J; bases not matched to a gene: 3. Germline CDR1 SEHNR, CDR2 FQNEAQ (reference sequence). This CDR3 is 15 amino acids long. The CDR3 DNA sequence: TGTGCCAGCAGACCGGGACTAGCGGGCACAGATACGCAGTATTTT. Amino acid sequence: CASRPGLAGTDTQYF. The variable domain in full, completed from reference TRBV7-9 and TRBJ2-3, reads DTGVSQNPRHKITKRGQNVTFRCDPISEHNRLYWYRQTLGQGPEFLTYFQNEAQLEKSRLLSDRFSAERPKGSFSTLEIQRTEQGDSAMYLCASRPGLAGTDTQYFGPGTRLTVL.

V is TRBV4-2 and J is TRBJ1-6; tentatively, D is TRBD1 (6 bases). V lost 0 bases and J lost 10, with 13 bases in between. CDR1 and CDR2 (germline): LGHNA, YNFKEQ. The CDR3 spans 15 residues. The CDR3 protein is CASSQDGQQKSPLHF. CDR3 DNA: TGTGCCAGCAGCCAAGACGGACAGCAAAAATCACCCCTCCACTTT.

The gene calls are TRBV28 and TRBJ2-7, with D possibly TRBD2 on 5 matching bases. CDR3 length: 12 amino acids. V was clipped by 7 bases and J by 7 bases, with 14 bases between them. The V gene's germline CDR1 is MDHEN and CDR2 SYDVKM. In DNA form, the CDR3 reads TGTGCCAGCAATAGCGCAAGCTTGGAGCAGTACTTC. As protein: CASNSASLEQYF.

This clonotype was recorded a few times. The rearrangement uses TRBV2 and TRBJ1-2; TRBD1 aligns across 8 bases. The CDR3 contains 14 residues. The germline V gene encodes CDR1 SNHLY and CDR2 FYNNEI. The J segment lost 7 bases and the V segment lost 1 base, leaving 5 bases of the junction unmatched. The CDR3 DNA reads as TGTGCCAGCAGTGAAGGGCAGGGGGCGCGTGGCTACACCTTC. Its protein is CASSEGQGARGYTF. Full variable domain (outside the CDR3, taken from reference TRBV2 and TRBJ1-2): EPEVTQTPSHQVTQMGQEVILRCVPISNHLYFYWYRQILGQKVEFLVSFYNNEISEKSEIFDDQFSVERPDGSNFTLKIRSTKLEDSAMYFCASSEGQGARGYTFGSGTRLTVV.

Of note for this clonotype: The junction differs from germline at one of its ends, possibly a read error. For the CDR3, the DNA is TGTGCCATCAGTGAGTCGAGAAATGGCTCCACCTTC. It translates to CAISESRNGSTF. The chain links TRBV10-3 to TRBJ1-2, with D hard to call. There are 12 residues in the CDR3. From germline, CDR1 is ENHRY and CDR2 SYGVKD.

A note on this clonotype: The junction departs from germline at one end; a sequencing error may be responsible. CDR3 protein: CACSDIGSHYTEAFF. CDR3 nucleotides: TGTGCCTGCAGTGATATAGGGAGTCACTACACTGAAGCTTTCTTT. The chain uses TRBV25-1 and TRBJ1-1, with D unclear. Germline V gene lookup returns CDR1 MGHDK and CDR2 SYGVNS. CDR3 length: 15 residues.

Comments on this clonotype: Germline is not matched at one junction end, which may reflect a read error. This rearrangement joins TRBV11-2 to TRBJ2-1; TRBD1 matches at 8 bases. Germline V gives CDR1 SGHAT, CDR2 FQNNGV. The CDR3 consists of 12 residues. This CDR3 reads CASSQGTGEQIF. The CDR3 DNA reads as TGTGCCAGCAGCCAGGGGACAGGTGAGCAGATCTTC.

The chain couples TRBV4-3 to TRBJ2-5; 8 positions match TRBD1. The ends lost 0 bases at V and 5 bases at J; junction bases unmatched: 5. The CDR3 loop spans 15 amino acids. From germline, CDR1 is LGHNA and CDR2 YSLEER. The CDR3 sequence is CASSQDRGRRETQYF. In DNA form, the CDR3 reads TGCGCCAGCAGCCAAGACAGGGGGCGCCGGGAGACCCAGTACTTC.

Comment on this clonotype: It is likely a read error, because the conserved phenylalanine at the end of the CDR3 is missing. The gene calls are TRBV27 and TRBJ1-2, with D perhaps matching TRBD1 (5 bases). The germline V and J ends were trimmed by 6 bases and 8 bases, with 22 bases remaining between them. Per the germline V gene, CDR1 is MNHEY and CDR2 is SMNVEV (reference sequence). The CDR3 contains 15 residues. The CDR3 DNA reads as TGTGCCAGCAGCTCCCGGGGCGAGTTCAGGAAAGGCTACACCATC. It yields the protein CASSSRGEFRKGYTI.

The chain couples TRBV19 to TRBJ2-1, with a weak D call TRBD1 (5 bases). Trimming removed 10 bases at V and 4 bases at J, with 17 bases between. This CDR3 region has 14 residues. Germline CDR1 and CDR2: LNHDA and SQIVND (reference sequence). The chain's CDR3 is CATEDGQTYNEQFF. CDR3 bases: TGTGCCACCGAGGACGGACAAACGTACAATGAGCAGTTCTTC.

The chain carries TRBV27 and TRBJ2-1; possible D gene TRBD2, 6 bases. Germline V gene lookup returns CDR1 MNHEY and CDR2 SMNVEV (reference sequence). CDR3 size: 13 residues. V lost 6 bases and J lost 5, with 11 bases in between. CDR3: CASSPAGNNEQFF. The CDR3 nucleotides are TGTGCCAGCAGCCCAGCGGGTAACAATGAGCAGTTCTTC.

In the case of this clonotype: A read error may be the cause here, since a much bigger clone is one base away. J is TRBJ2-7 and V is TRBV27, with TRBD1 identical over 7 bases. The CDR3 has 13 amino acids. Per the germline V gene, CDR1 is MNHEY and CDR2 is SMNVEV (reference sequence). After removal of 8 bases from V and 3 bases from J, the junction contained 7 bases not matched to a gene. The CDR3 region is CASGRSGGYEQYF. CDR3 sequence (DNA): TGTGCCAGCGGCCGGTCAGGGGGCTACGAGCAGTACTTC.

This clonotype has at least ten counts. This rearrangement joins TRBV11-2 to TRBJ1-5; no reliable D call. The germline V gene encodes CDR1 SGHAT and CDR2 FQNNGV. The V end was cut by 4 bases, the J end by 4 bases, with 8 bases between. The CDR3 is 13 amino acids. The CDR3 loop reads CASSSGENQPQHF. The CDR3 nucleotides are TGTGCCAGCAGCTCCGGGGAAAATCAGCCCCAGCATTTT.

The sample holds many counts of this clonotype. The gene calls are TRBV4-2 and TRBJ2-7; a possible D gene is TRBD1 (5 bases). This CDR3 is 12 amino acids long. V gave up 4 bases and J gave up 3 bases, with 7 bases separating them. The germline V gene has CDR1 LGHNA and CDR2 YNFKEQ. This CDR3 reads CASSLQGYEQYF. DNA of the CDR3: TGTGCCAGCAGCCTTCAGGGCTACGAGCAGTACTTC.

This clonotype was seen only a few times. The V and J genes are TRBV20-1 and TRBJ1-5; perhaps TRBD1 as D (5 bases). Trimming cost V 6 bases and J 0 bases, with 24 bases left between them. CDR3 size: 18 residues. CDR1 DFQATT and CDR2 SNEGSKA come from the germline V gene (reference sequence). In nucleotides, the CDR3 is TGCAGTGCCCAACCCGCCCGCGGTTGGGGCTATAGCAATCAGCCCCAGCATTTT. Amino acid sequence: CSAQPARGWGYSNQPQHF.

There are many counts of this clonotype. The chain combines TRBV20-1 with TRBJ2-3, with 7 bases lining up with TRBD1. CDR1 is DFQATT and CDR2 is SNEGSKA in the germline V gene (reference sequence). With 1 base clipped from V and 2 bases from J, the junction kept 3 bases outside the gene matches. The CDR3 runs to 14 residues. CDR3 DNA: TGCAGTGCTAGAGGACAGGGCATCACAGATACGCAGTATTTT. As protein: CSARGQGITDTQYF.

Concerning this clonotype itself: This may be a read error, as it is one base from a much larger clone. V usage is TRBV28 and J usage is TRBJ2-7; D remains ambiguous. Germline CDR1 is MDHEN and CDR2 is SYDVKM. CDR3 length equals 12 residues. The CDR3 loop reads CASSFEGYELYF. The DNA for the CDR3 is TGTGCCAGCAGTTTTGAAGGGTACGAGCTGTACTTC.

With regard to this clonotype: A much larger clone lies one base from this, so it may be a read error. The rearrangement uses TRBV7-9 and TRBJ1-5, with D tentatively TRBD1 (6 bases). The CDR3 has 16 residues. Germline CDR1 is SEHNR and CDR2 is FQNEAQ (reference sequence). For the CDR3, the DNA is TGTGCCAGCAGCCCAGGGGCCCCTTATAGCAATCAGCCCCAGCCTTTT. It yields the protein CASSPGAPYSNQPQPF.

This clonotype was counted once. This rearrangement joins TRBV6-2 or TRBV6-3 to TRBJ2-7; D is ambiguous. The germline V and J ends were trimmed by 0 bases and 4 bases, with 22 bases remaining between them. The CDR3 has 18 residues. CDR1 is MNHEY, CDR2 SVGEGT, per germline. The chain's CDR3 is CASSYSMTPEKFPYEQYF. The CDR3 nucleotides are TGTGCCAGCAGTTACTCGATGACCCCAGAAAAATTCCCTTACGAGCAGTACTTC.

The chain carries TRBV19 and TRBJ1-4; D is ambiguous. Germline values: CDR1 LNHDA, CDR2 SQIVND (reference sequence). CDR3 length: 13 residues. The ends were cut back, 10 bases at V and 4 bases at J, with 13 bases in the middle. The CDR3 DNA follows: TGTGCCACCAGACTGAATGGTAATGAAAAACTGTTTTTT. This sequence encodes CATRLNGNEKLFF.

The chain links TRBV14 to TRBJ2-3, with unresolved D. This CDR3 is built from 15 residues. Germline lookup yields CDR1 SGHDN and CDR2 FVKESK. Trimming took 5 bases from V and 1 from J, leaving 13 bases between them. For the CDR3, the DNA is TGTGCCAGCAGCATGGGGTTAGGACGCACAGATACGCAGTATTTT. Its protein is CASSMGLGRTDTQYF.

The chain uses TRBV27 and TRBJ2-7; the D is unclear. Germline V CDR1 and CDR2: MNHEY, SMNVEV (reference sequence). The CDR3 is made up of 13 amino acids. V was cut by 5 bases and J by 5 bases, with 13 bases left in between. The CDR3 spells CASSPAGPHEQYF. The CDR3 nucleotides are TGTGCCAGCAGTCCCGCAGGTCCCCACGAGCAGTACTTC.

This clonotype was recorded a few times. The CDR3 nucleotides are TGTGCCAGACAAGACAGGAGCACTGAAGCTTTCTTT. Translating it yields CARQDRSTEAFF. This sequence joins TRBV2 and TRBJ1-1; D perhaps matches TRBD1 (6 bases). V lost 9 bases, J lost 4 bases, and 12 bases lay in between. CDR1 SNHLY and CDR2 FYNNEI come from the germline V gene. The CDR3 is 12 residues long.

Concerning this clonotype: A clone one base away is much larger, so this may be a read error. CDR3 sequence (DNA): TGCGCCAGCAGCGGCTGGGACGGGAGCTCTGGAAACACCATACATTTT. Its protein product is CASSGWDGSSGNTIHF. V gene TRBV4-3 combines with J gene TRBJ1-3; maybe TRBD1 (5 bases). The CDR3 contains 16 residues. Germline V gene sequence: CDR1 LGHNA, CDR2 YSLEER.

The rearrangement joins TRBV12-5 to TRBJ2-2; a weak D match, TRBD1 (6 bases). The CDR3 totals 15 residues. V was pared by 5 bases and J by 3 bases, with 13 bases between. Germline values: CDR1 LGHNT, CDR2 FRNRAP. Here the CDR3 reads CASGPSDSYTGELFF. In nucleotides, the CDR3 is TGTGCTAGTGGTCCATCGGACAGCTACACCGGGGAGCTGTTTTTT. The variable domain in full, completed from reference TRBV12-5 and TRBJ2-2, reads DARVTQTPRHKVTEMGQEVTMRCQPILGHNTVFWYRQTMMQGLELLAYFRNRAPLDDSGMPKDRFSAEMPDATLATLKIQPSEPRDSAVYFCASGPSDSYTGELFFGEGSRLTVL.

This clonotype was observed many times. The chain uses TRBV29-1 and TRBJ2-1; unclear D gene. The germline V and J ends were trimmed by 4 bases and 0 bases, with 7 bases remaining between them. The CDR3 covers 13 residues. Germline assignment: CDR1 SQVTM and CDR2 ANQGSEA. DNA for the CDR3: TGCAGCGTTGTAGGGCGCTCCTACAATGAGCAGTTCTTC. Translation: CSVVGRSYNEQFF.

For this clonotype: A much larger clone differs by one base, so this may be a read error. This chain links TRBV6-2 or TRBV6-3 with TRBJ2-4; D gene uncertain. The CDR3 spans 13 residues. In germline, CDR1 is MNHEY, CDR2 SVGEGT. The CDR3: CASSYGTKIIQYF. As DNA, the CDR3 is TGTGCCAGCAGTTACGGAACCAAAATCATTCAGTACTTC.